This TCR beta chain was recovered during a study of blood T cell repertoires in COVID-19. About the research overall: Samples taken during acute and convalescent COVID-19 were collected in the United States, Italy and Spain.

The study drew participants aged about 18 to 89 years from roughly 25 US areas. Researchers sorted participants into cohorts using their self-reported clinical history. This CDR3 has 13 amino acids. TCRdb's copy holds only in-frame clones and misses some; the assay was immunoSEQ multiplex PCR. The sample contains about 320,000 clones, 85% to 95% of which appear only once. This sequence joins TRBV21-1 and TRBJ2-7; the table assigns TRBD1, which was not confirmed against the DNA. TRBV21-1 is designated a pseudogene. Sequencing used PBMCs or T cells enriched from blood (not recorded which). This TCR was sampled from a woman in her 30s who had been exposed to COVID-19. The CDR3 here is CASSIGTGREQYF. CDR3 DNA sequence: TGTGCCAGCAGCATAGGGACAGGGCGCGAGCAGTACTTC.